The 8 T cell receptor beta chains below all came from one sample that was sequenced in a study of shared T cell receptors in the human thymus. Here immunoSEQ multiplex PCR was the method, and the copy in TCRdb shows in-frame clones only, minus some. Of hundreds of thousands of clones in the sample, approximately 87% are singletons; the top ten hold roughly 0.0087%. These same data were also listed under a study on human thymus T cells.

Input material: thymocytes. The origin of the receptors is a boy under three years old with a congenital heart defect.

The chain recombines TRBV10-3 with TRBJ2-1; possibly TRBD2 for D (6 bases). The CDR3 has 15 residues. The V end lost 2 bases, the J end lost 0 bases, and 8 bases lay between the germline ends. Germline V gene lookup returns CDR1 ENHRY and CDR2 SYGVKD. CDR3 DNA: TGTGCCATCAGTGAGGGGGGGAGCTCCTACAATGAGCAGTTCTTC. Protein: CAISEGGSSYNEQFF.

The CDR3 spells CASSFRTGYYEQYF. The CDR3 bases are TGTGCCAGCAGCTTTAGGACAGGGTACTACGAGCAGTACTTC. The chain uses TRBV11-2 and TRBJ2-7, with TRBD1 identical over 8 bases. This CDR3 spans 14 amino acids. Germline V CDR1 and CDR2: SGHAT, FQNNGV. V was clipped by 3 bases and J by 3 bases; unmatched bases: 4.

CDR3: CASRKFPDTEAFF. The DNA for the CDR3 is TGTGCCAGCAGAAAATTTCCAGACACTGAAGCTTTCTTT. The chain is built from TRBV27 and TRBJ1-1; D remains ambiguous. Trimming took 6 bases from V and 3 from J, leaving 11 bases between them. The CDR3 extends over 13 amino acids. CDR1 and CDR2 (germline): MNHEY, SMNVEV (reference sequence).

The V gene is TRBV4-1, the J gene TRBJ2-7, with TRBD1 matching 9 bases. The CDR3 runs to 18 residues. V was clipped by 2 bases and J by 3 bases; unmatched bases: 14. Germline CDR1 reads MGHRA; CDR2 reads YSYEKL. CDR3 sequence reads: CASSQRTGATVPFYEQYF. CDR3 nucleotides: TGCGCCAGCAGCCAAAGGACAGGGGCTACGGTCCCATTCTACGAGCAGTACTTC.

This chain links TRBV6-1 with TRBJ2-7; TRBD1 might be the D (5 bases). Germline CDR1 and CDR2: MNHNS and SASEGT. V was trimmed by 6 bases and J by 0 bases, leaving 15 bases between them. The CDR3 length is 15 residues. The CDR3 sequence: CASRSQGPLSYEQYF. The CDR3 DNA is TGTGCCAGCAGGTCCCAGGGCCCACTCTCCTACGAGCAGTACTTC.

The chain couples TRBV30 to TRBJ1-2; D perhaps matches TRBD1 (6 bases). This CDR3 contains 12 residues. V lost 4 bases and J lost 7, with 13 bases in between. From germline, CDR1 is GTSNPN and CDR2 SVGIG (reference sequence). This CDR3 is CAWTNRASGYTF. CDR3 DNA sequence: TGTGCCTGGACTAACAGGGCGAGTGGCTACACCTTC.

J is TRBJ2-5 and V is TRBV7-9, with D perhaps matching TRBD1 (5 bases). V lost 5 bases and J 0 bases, leaving 16 bases between the germline ends. The CDR3 is 16 amino acids. Germline V gene sequence: CDR1 SEHNR, CDR2 FQNEAQ (reference sequence). CDR3 bases: TGTGCCAGCAGCCCGCAAAGACAGACGAACCAAGAGACCCAGTACTTC. It yields the protein CASSPQRQTNQETQYF.

The chain is built from TRBV28 and TRBJ1-5; TRBD1 matches 9 bases. Unmatched junction bases numbered 5, after V lost 8 bases and J lost 0 bases. The germline V gene has CDR1 MDHEN and CDR2 SYDVKM. This CDR3 contains 15 residues. CDR3: CASRDRDHSNQPQHF. The CDR3 DNA reads as TGTGCCAGCCGGGACAGGGATCATAGCAATCAGCCCCAGCATTTT.